The clone carrying this T cell receptor (beta chain) showed up just once. The antigen is undetermined. This specimen includes other DNA sequences encoding the same CDR3. Clones were read by immunoSEQ multiplex PCR, and TCRdb kept only the in-frame ones, dropping some. In the table there are 2 million to 2.5 million clones, 92% of which are singletons. The CDR3 length is 15 residues. CDR1 is SGHRS, CDR2 YFSETQ, per germline. V gave up 0 bases and J gave up 3 bases, with 10 bases separating them. These data are taken from a study of shared clonotypes between healthy human individuals. Findings of the study overall: Richness estimates generally favored naive over memory subsets.

The sequenced sample consisted of naive CD4+ T cells from PBMCs. Subset described: CD45RA+ positively selected. The clonotype was recovered from a man aged 18 to 30 in good health. Some clones in this sample may be carry-over from other donors' samples. The chain has TRBV5-1 and TRBJ1-5, with D maybe TRBD1 (5 bases). The CDR3 here is CASSLGGTSNQPQHF. The CDR3 DNA reads TGCGCCAGCAGCTTGGGCGGGACTTCCAATCAGCCCCAGCATTTT.